This note documents a single T cell receptor beta chain sequence. Antigen unknown. The data originate from a study of beta chain features in type 1 diabetes. Study conclusions and caveats: Cells with high TCR expression could be over-represented by cDNA sequencing. Whether HLA type influences TCRB rearrangement remained unresolved here. Patients and controls would be equally affected if PCR favored shorter templates. A moderate, significant TCRB CDR3 shortening appeared in type 1 diabetes across four CD4+ subsets.

V lost 1 base and J lost 6; bases outside the gene matches: 9. The germline CDR1 and CDR2 sequences are GTSNPN and SVGIG (reference sequence). This CDR3 comprises 15 residues. CD45RO/CCR7/CD25/CD127/CD95/CD27 sorting isolated CD4+ naive, central memory, regulatory and stem cell-like memory cells. Since all of the isolated RNA was reverse transcribed, expressed TCRB transcripts were what got sequenced. The table came from immunoSEQ multiplex PCR; TCRdb's copy has only in-frame clones and leaves some out. The profile covers some 150,000 clones, with 9% to 10% appearing a single time and around 0.7% taken by the ten largest.

V is TRBV30 and J is TRBJ1-2; 9 bases agree with TRBD1. Sequenced: central memory CD4+ T cells from blood. This clonotype originated in a woman younger than 45 with type 1 diabetes. The CDR3, as DNA: TGTGCCTGGAGTGATACCGGGACAGGGTCCGATGGCTACACCTTC. Protein product: CAWSDTGTGSDGYTF.